A single sample is the source of the 29 T cell receptor beta chains below, sequenced in a study of T-cell reconstitution after alpha-beta-depleted transplantation in children. TCRbeta library preparation incorporated unique molecular identifiers. TCRdb used MiXCR to reprocess the PCR reads, holding one entry per CDR3 protein. The sample has over 100,000 distinct CDR3 sequences, around 10% seen once. Sequenced material: PBMCs, taken before TCRalphabeta/CD19-depleted stem cell transplant. The receptors shown here come from a boy between 2 and 10 years old with acute lymphoblastic leukemia, due to receive a stem cell transplant.

This clonotype was counted only a few times. The rearrangement uses TRBV30 and TRBJ2-7; 10 bases line up with TRBD2. There are 15 residues in the CDR3. V shed 0 bases and J 2 bases; nucleotides not matched to a gene: 4. The V gene's germline CDR1 is GTSNPN and CDR2 SVGIG (reference sequence). The CDR3 DNA is TGTGCCTGGAGTGTTGGTAGCGGGGGGCCCTACGAGCAGTACTTC. Amino acids: CAWSVGSGGPYEQYF.

The chain couples TRBV30 to TRBJ1-1, with D possibly being TRBD1 (5 bases). Germline V gives CDR1 GTSNPN, CDR2 SVGIG (reference sequence). V shed 4 bases and J shed 4 bases, with 10 bases lying between them. This CDR3 has 12 residues. The CDR3 nucleotides read TGTGCCTGGACAGGGTGGGGCACTGAAGCTTTCTTT. It specifies CAWTGWGTEAFF.

The V gene is TRBV5-1, the J gene TRBJ2-1, with 14 bases lining up with TRBD2. J gave up 9 bases and V 1 base, and 3 bases lay outside the gene matches. This CDR3 comprises 15 residues. The germline V gene has CDR1 SGHRS and CDR2 YFSETQ. The CDR3 reads CASSLRLAGGGEQFF. DNA of the CDR3: TGCGCCAGCAGCTTGAGACTAGCGGGAGGGGGTGAGCAGTTCTTC.

The V gene is TRBV5-1, the J gene TRBJ2-3; no clear D gene. The V end lost 0 bases, the J end lost 7 bases, and 12 bases lay between the germline ends. The CDR3 is 14 amino acids. Germline CDR1 reads SGHRS; CDR2 reads YFSETQ. For the CDR3, the DNA is TGCGCCAGCAGCTTGGATGCGACTTCTTATACGCAGTATTTT. It translates to CASSLDATSYTQYF.

This clonotype was picked up many times. The chain couples TRBV6-5 to TRBJ1-3, with D unclear. This CDR3 comprises 13 residues. Germline V gene lookup returns CDR1 MNHEY and CDR2 SVGAGI. Trimming stripped 5 bases from V and 4 bases from J, with 9 bases between. CDR3 region: CASSTPGGNTIYF. The CDR3, as DNA: TGTGCCAGCAGTACACCGGGGGGAAACACCATATATTTT.

The rearrangement joins TRBV3-1 to TRBJ2-7; 8 bases line up with TRBD1. The CDR3 loop spans 15 amino acids. Germline V gives CDR1 LGHDT, CDR2 YNNKEL (reference sequence). The ends lost 4 bases at V and 0 bases at J; junction bases unmatched: 5. Written as DNA, the CDR3 is TGTGCCAGCAGCCGCTCGGGACAGGTCTCCTACGAGCAGTACTTC. It is translated as CASSRSGQVSYEQYF.

The table lists this clonotype with a few counts. The chain links TRBV28 to TRBJ2-7, with TRBD1 identical over 9 bases. CDR1 and CDR2 from the germline V gene are MDHEN and SYDVKM. V lost 4 bases and J lost 1; bases outside the gene matches: 5. The CDR3 is 15 residues long. CDR3 DNA: TGTGCCAGCAGTTCTAGGACAGGGGTTTCCTACGAGCAGTACTTC. This gives the protein CASSSRTGVSYEQYF.

There are many counts of this clonotype. The chain uses TRBV7-8 and TRBJ1-1; no firm D call. CDR1 and CDR2 (germline): SGHVS, FQNEAQ. This CDR3 comprises 14 residues. The V end was cut by 5 bases, the J end by 3 bases, with 13 bases between. The CDR3 coding sequence is TGTGCCAGCAGCCAGCAGACCGGGGACACTGAAGCTTTCTTT. It is translated as CASSQQTGDTEAFF.

This clonotype came up many times. The chain recombines TRBV10-3 with TRBJ2-3, with D unresolved. Germline V gene data show CDR1 as ENHRY and CDR2 as SYGVKD. The CDR3 contains 15 residues. V dropped 3 bases and J dropped 3 bases, with 13 bases sitting between them. For the CDR3, the DNA is TGTGCCATCAGTGAAGGCGGTGGCTATACAGATACGCAGTATTTT. It specifies CAISEGGGYTDTQYF.

The gene calls are TRBV4-2 and TRBJ1-5; D remains unclear. The germline gives CDR1 LGHNA, CDR2 YNFKEQ. The CDR3 consists of 13 residues. The germline V and J ends were trimmed by 1 base and 4 bases, with 5 bases remaining between them. The CDR3 DNA reads as TGTGCCAGCAGCCAAGGAGGGAATCAGCCCCAGCATTTT. Translation gives CASSQGGNQPQHF.

V gene TRBV29-1 combines with J gene TRBJ2-1; 10 nucleotides agree with TRBD1. The CDR3 runs 14 residues. Germline values: CDR1 SQVTM, CDR2 ANQGSEA. J gave up 5 bases and V 6 bases, and 7 bases lay outside the gene matches. CDR3 DNA sequence: TGCAGCGTCTTCGGGACAGGGGAAAACAATGAGCAGTTCTTC. It specifies CSVFGTGENNEQFF.

This clonotype was seen many times. This sequence joins TRBV20-1 and TRBJ2-7, with TRBD2 matching over 10 bases. CDR3 length equals 15 residues. CDR1 DFQATT and CDR2 SNEGSKA come from the germline V gene (reference sequence). Unmatched junction bases numbered 10, after V lost 1 base and J lost 7 bases. The CDR3 loop is CSARGSAGGPREQYF. CDR3 in DNA: TGCAGTGCTAGAGGATCAGCGGGAGGGCCGAGGGAGCAGTACTTC.

This clonotype occurred a few times. The chain couples TRBV19 to TRBJ2-1, with no clear D. Trimming stripped 3 bases from V and 0 bases from J, with 12 bases between. CDR3 size: 16 residues. CDR1 and CDR2 from the germline V gene are LNHDA and SQIVND (reference sequence). CDR3 nucleotide sequence: TGTGCCAGTAGTATTGTGGCTATTAGCTCCTACAATGAGCAGTTCTTC. The encoded protein is CASSIVAISSYNEQFF.

This clonotype was found many times. The chain uses TRBV6-2 or TRBV6-3 and TRBJ2-3; 7 nucleotides line up with TRBD2. CDR1 and CDR2 from the germline V gene are MNHEY and SVGEGT. J lost 2 bases, V lost 2 bases, and 4 bases had no gene match. This CDR3 has 15 residues. The CDR3 spells CASSYGTTVTDTQYF. The CDR3 DNA sequence: TGTGCCAGCAGTTACGGGACTACAGTCACAGATACGCAGTATTTT.

This clonotype was observed at least ten times. The chain is built from TRBV20-1 and TRBJ2-7; D tentatively reads TRBD1 or TRBD2 (5 bases each). Trimming stripped 3 bases from V and 0 bases from J, with 9 bases between. This CDR3 has 13 amino acids. Germline V gives CDR1 DFQATT, CDR2 SNEGSKA (reference sequence). CDR3 nucleotide sequence: TGCAGTGCTAGTTCGGGGCCCTCCTACGAGCAGTACTTC. Its protein product is CSASSGPSYEQYF.

CDR3 nucleotide sequence: TGTGCCAGCAGAGCCGGACCCAGGGATACCCAGTACTTC. This sequence encodes CASRAGPRDTQYF. This chain uses TRBV27 with TRBJ2-5; TRBD1 might be the D (5 bases). V shed 6 bases and J shed 8 bases, with 16 bases lying between them. CDR1 MNHEY and CDR2 SMNVEV come from the germline V gene (reference sequence). CDR3 length: 13 residues.

This clonotype was picked up a small number of times. This rearrangement joins TRBV6-1 to TRBJ2-1, with D possibly matching TRBD1 (5 bases). The V gene lost 1 base and the J gene lost 10 bases, with 17 bases spanning the gap. The CDR3 spans 15 residues. Germline V gene sequence: CDR1 MNHNS, CDR2 SASEGT. DNA for the CDR3: TGTGCCAGCAGTGAAGAAGGGGTTAGAGACTGGGAGCAGTTCTTC. It yields the protein CASSEEGVRDWEQFF.

The CDR3 DNA reads as TGTGCCAGCAGTTCAAACTTGAGGCAGTACTTC. This codes for CASSSNLRQYF. The chain links TRBV28 to TRBJ2-7; the D is unclear. The V end was cut by 4 bases, the J end by 9 bases, with 10 bases between. The germline V gene has CDR1 MDHEN and CDR2 SYDVKM. The CDR3 is 11 residues long.

This clonotype was counted a few times. The CDR3 DNA reads TGTGCCAGCACCCCGGGACAAACTTACGAGCAGTACTTC. Amino acids: CASTPGQTYEQYF. The chain employs TRBV6-1 and TRBJ2-7; tentative D call: TRBD1 (6 bases). The CDR3 extends over 13 amino acids. Trimming pared 7 bases from V and 4 bases from J, leaving 14 bases between. The germline V gene has CDR1 MNHNS and CDR2 SASEGT.

J is TRBJ1-3 and V is TRBV12-3 or TRBV12-4; D gene ambiguous. Trimming cost V 0 bases and J 4 bases, with 4 bases left between them. The CDR3 has 13 amino acids. The CDR3 bases are TGTGCCAGCAGTTTAGCAGCAGGAAACACCATATATTTT. Amino acids: CASSLAAGNTIYF.

This clonotype was seen at least ten times. This sequence joins TRBV5-1 and TRBJ2-1; 8 nucleotides line up with TRBD2. The CDR3 totals 17 residues. Germline CDR1 SGHRS, CDR2 YFSETQ. After removal of 1 base from V and 4 bases from J, the junction contained 10 bases not matched to a gene. Here the CDR3 reads CASSLRASGLTYNEQFF. The CDR3 DNA reads TGCGCCAGCAGCTTGCGGGCTAGCGGGCTTACTTACAATGAGCAGTTCTTC.

This clonotype was observed a few times. The rearrangement joins TRBV6-5 to TRBJ1-2; D remains ambiguous. CDR1 and CDR2 from the germline V gene are MNHEY and SVGAGI. The CDR3 spans 14 residues. The V gene lost 4 bases and the J gene lost 4 bases, with 13 bases spanning the gap. DNA of the CDR3: TGTGCCAGCAGTTCCGACGGACGGACCTATGGCTACACCTTC. Translating gives CASSSDGRTYGYTF.

The chain is built from TRBV6-5 and TRBJ2-1, with TRBD2 as a possible D gene (6 bases). There are 16 residues in the CDR3. Trimming removed 5 bases at V and 7 bases at J, with 21 bases between. Germline assignment: CDR1 MNHEY and CDR2 SVGAGI. CDR3 DNA sequence: TGTGCCAGCAGTGTACTTTGGCGATCCGCGGGGAATGAGCAGTTCTTC. Translating it yields CASSVLWRSAGNEQFF.

The sample holds a few counts of this clonotype. The V and J genes are TRBV18 and TRBJ2-7; 7 nucleotides agree with TRBD2. This CDR3 comprises 13 residues. The V segment lost 6 bases and the J segment 3 bases; nucleotides outside the gene matches: 5. Germline V CDR1 and CDR2: KGHSH, LQKENI. CDR3: CASSPGGDYEQYF. In nucleotides, the CDR3 is TGTGCCAGCTCCCCGGGAGGAGACTACGAGCAGTACTTC.

This chain joins TRBV5-1 and TRBJ2-6; TRBD2 agrees at 11 bases. This CDR3 has 18 residues. Germline values: CDR1 SGHRS, CDR2 YFSETQ. Trimming removed 1 base from V and 1 base from J; junction bases left unmatched: 4. CDR3 nucleotide sequence: TGCGCCAGCAGCTTGTTTAGCGGGAGGGGTTCTGGGGCCAACGTCCTGACTTTC. This encodes CASSLFSGRGSGANVLTF.

This clonotype was detected ten times or more. This chain links TRBV3-1 with TRBJ2-3, with TRBD2 identical over 14 bases. Germline assignment: CDR1 LGHDT and CDR2 YNNKEL (reference sequence). The CDR3 consists of 17 residues. The ends lost 5 bases at V and 3 bases at J; junction bases unmatched: 7. The CDR3, as DNA: TGTGCCAGCAGCTACCGGACTAGCGGGAGGATGACAGATACGCAGTATTTT. Residues: CASSYRTSGRMTDTQYF.

This clonotype was seen many times. The chain is built from TRBV5-1 and TRBJ2-1; no reliable D call. V shed 3 bases and J shed 4 bases, with 11 bases lying between them. The CDR3 loop spans 14 amino acids. Per the germline V gene, CDR1 is SGHRS and CDR2 is YFSETQ. The CDR3 loop reads CASSSRSGYNEQFF. In DNA form, the CDR3 reads TGCGCCAGCAGCTCCCGATCAGGATACAATGAGCAGTTCTTC.

This clonotype turned up a few times. The chain links TRBV9 to TRBJ2-5; 8 nucleotides agree with TRBD2. The CDR3 is 16 amino acids. Trimming removed 0 bases from V and 4 bases from J; junction bases left unmatched: 8. Germline V gene data show CDR1 as SGDLS and CDR2 as YYNGEE. DNA of the CDR3: TGTGCCAGCAGCGTAGGGCTAGCGGGCATAAGAGAGACCCAGTACTTC. It encodes CASSVGLAGIRETQYF.

CDR3 nucleotides: TGTGCCAGCTCACCACTCGGGGGTAACGAGCAGTACTTC. Amino acid sequence: CASSPLGGNEQYF. The gene calls are TRBV18 and TRBJ2-7, with D perhaps matching TRBD2 (6 bases). CDR1 KGHSH and CDR2 LQKENI come from the germline V gene. The ends were cut back, 1 base at V and 5 bases at J, with 9 bases in the middle. CDR3 length: 13 amino acids.